Listed below are T cell receptor beta chains from one sample, sequenced in a study of blood T cell repertoires in COVID-19. Profiling relied on immunoSEQ multiplex PCR, and the TCRdb table lists in-frame clones only, not all of them. The sample yields roughly 150,000 clones, approximately 82% seen once. Sequenced input: peripheral blood. These receptors came from a human donor with acute or convalescent COVID-19. The donor label of this sample is uncertain. The CDR3 runs from the conserved cysteine through the conserved F or W. Each record gives: clone size, D gene, V gene, J gene, CDR3 DNA, CDR3 protein. A D gene is named only where the DNA matches it firmly. Part of the rows lack a size; the others show once, few, many or a class for expanded clones.

>NA|NA|TRBV15|TRBJ2-7
TGTGCCACCGGGGGGGGGCCCAAGGGCTACGAGCAGTACTTC
CATGGGPKGYEQYF
>NA|NA|TRBV2|TRBJ1-2
TGTGCCAGCAGCTTGACTGAGCGGTATGGCTACACCTTC
CASSLTERYGYTF
>NA|NA|TRBV7-6|TRBJ2-7
TGTGCCAGCAGCTTAGCGGGTGGGGGGGCCTCTAAGCAGTACTTC
CASSLAGGGASKQYF
>NA|NA|TRBV13|TRBJ1-6
TGTGCCAGCAGCTTAGTAGCGAGCTCCTATAATTCACCCCTCCACTTT
CASSLVASSYNSPLHF
>NA|NA|TRBV27|TRBJ2-7
TGTGCCAGCAGTTTAAGACAGTCCTACGAGCAGTACTTC
CASSLRQSYEQYF
>NA|NA|TRBV3-1/TRBV3-2|TRBJ2-1
TGTGCCAGCAGCCGAGAGGGGACACGATATGAGCAGTTCTTC
CASSREGTRYEQFF
>NA|TRBD1|TRBV19|TRBJ1-3
TGTGCCAGTGCCGGGACAGGGTCATATGGAAACACCATATATTTT
CASAGTGSYGNTIYF
>NA|NA|TRBV30|TRBJ2-7
TGTGCCTGGAGTGTACAGGGTACCGAGCAGTACTTC
CAWSVQGTEQYF
>few|NA|TRBV6-1|TRBJ1-2
TGTGCCAGCAGTGACGTCACAGGGATTAGGGATGGCTACACCTTC
CASSDVTGIRDGYTF
>NA|NA|TRBV6-1|TRBJ1-5
TGTGCCAGCAGTGAAGGGCGCAGGGAACGGCCCCAGCATTTT
CASSEGRRERPQHF
>NA|NA|TRBV19|TRBJ2-7
TGTGCCAGTAGTGCTCAGGTGGGCTCCTACGAGCAGTACTTC
CASSAQVGSYEQYF
>NA|NA|TRBV10-1|TRBJ1-3
TGCGCCAGCAGTGAGTTTGGCTCAGGGGACACCATATATTTT
CASSEFGSGDTIYF